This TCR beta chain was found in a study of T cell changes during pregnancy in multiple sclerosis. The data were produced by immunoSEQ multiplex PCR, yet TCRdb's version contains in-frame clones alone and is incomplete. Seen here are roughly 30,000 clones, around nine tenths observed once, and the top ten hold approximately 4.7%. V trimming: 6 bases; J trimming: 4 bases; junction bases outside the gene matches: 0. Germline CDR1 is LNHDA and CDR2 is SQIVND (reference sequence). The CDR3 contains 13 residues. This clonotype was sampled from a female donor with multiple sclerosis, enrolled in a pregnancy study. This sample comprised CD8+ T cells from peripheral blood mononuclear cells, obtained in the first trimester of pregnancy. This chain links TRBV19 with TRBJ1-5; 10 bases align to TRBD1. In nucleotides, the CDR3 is TGTGCCAGTAGGGGACAGGGGAATCAGCCCCAGCATTTT. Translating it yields CASRGQGNQPQHF. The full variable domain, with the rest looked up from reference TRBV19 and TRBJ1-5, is DGGITQSPKYLFRKEGQNVTLSCEQNLNHDAMYWYRQDPGQGLRLIYYSQIVNDFQKGDIAEGYSVSREKKESFPLTVTSAQKNPTAFYLCASRGQGNQPQHFGDGTRLSIL.